This passage covers 28 T cell receptor beta chains from one sample sequenced in a study of blood T cell repertoires in COVID-19. Using immunoSEQ multiplex PCR, the repertoire was profiled, and TCRdb retains in-frame clones only, with some absent. This table holds approximately 84,000 clones, 75% to 90% found once. Sequencing was performed on peripheral blood. The receptors stem from a human donor with active COVID-19. The donor label of this sample is uncertain.

V and J are TRBV12-3 or TRBV12-4 and TRBJ1-2, with a possible D match to TRBD1 (5 bases). There are 13 residues in the CDR3. Between the trimmed V and J ends, which lost 7 bases and 3 bases, there was a span of 12 bases. The CDR3 protein is CASIAGTDYGYTF. CDR3 nucleotide sequence: TGTGCCAGCATCGCAGGGACTGACTATGGCTACACCTTC.

The chain uses TRBV27 and TRBJ2-1; 9 nucleotides line up with TRBD1. Germline lookup yields CDR1 MNHEY and CDR2 SMNVEV (reference sequence). The CDR3 is 15 residues long. V lost 6 bases to trimming and J lost 3 bases; unmatched junction nucleotides: 6. Here the CDR3 DNA reads TGTGCCAGCAGGGAACTGGGACAGGGCTACAATGAGCAGTTCTTC. It specifies CASRELGQGYNEQFF.

The CDR3 DNA is TGTGCCAGCAGCATCGGGACAGGTAACTACAATGAGCAGTTCTTC. This codes for CASSIGTGNYNEQFF. V and J are TRBV7-9 and TRBJ2-1; 8 positions match TRBD1. Germline assignment: CDR1 SEHNR and CDR2 FQNEAQ (reference sequence). V dropped 5 bases and J dropped 3; count of bases not matched to a gene: 6. The CDR3 runs 15 residues.

The chain has TRBV5-1 and TRBJ1-1; D gene uncertain. Trimming removed 4 bases at V and 0 bases at J, with 13 bases between. CDR1 SGHRS and CDR2 YFSETQ come from the germline V gene. This CDR3 has 15 amino acids. The CDR3 sequence: CASSPGIILNTEAFF. The DNA for the CDR3 is TGCGCCAGCAGCCCTGGCATAATCCTGAACACTGAAGCTTTCTTT.

The table lists this clone with a few counts. The V gene is TRBV7-6, the J gene TRBJ2-7, with TRBD1 matching over 7 bases. Trimming at V came to 5 bases and at J to 3 bases, leaving 7 bases not matched to a gene. Germline loops: CDR1 SGHVS, CDR2 FNYEAQ. This CDR3 has 14 amino acids. The CDR3 region has the DNA TGTGCCAGCAGCGAGGACAGGTTGGTCTACGAGCAGTACTTC. Translated: CASSEDRLVYEQYF.

The table lists this clone with a few counts. V and J are TRBV7-6 and TRBJ1-3, with D perhaps TRBD1 (6 bases). CDR1 is SGHVS, CDR2 FNYEAQ, per germline. The CDR3 length is 16 residues. The germline V and J ends were trimmed by 4 bases and 0 bases, with 13 bases remaining between them. CDR3 sequence: CASSSPGADSGNTIYF. For the CDR3, the DNA is TGTGCCAGCAGCTCGCCAGGGGCGGACTCTGGAAACACCATATATTTT.

The sample holds one count of this clone. This chain links TRBV11-2 with TRBJ2-5; 7 bases match TRBD2. Germline V gene lookup returns CDR1 SGHAT and CDR2 FQNNGV. Germline trimming cut 5 bases from V and 3 bases from J; bases unmatched to any gene: 18. The CDR3 is made up of 18 amino acids. CDR3 amino acids: CASSLSGLDHSVEETQYF. The DNA for the CDR3 is TGTGCCAGCAGCCTCTCCGGACTAGATCACTCCGTAGAAGAGACCCAGTACTTC. Based on the CDR3 plus reference TRBV11-2 and TRBJ2-5, the full variable domain is EAGVAQSPRYKIIEKRQSVAFWCNPISGHATLYWYQQILGQGPKLLIQFQNNGVVDDSQLPKDRFSAERLKGVDSTLKIQPAKLEDSAVYLCASSLSGLDHSVEETQYFGPGTRLLVL.

The chain links TRBV6-5 to TRBJ2-3, with TRBD2 matching over 9 bases. The junction had 11 bases not matched to a gene; V was cut back by 4 bases and J by 6 bases. The CDR3 is 16 amino acids. Germline CDR1 and CDR2: MNHEY and SVGAGI. The CDR3 region is CASSSRSRGGPDTQYF. CDR3 in DNA: TGTGCCAGCAGTTCCCGATCGCGGGGGGGCCCGGATACGCAGTATTTT.

This sequence joins TRBV6-6 and TRBJ2-5; D possibly corresponds to TRBD1 (5 bases). The CDR3 runs to 14 residues. Trimming pared 0 bases from V and 5 bases from J, leaving 10 bases between. The germline CDR1 and CDR2 sequences are MNHNY and SVGAGI (reference sequence). In DNA form, the CDR3 reads TGTGCCAGCAGTTACTCGCAGGGAAAGGAGACCCAGTACTTC. Its protein is CASSYSQGKETQYF.

This sequence joins TRBV6-5 and TRBJ1-4; no definite D call. Trimming removed 2 bases at V and 0 bases at J, with 10 bases between. The CDR3 consists of 16 residues. Germline loops: CDR1 MNHEY, CDR2 SVGAGI. The CDR3 nucleotides are TGTGCCAGCAGTTACATTCGTGCTACAACTAATGAAAAACTGTTTTTT. This encodes CASSYIRATTNEKLFF.

This chain connects TRBV19 to TRBJ2-2, with D hard to call. V was shortened by 1 base and J by 8 bases, with 2 bases between the two germline ends. Per the germline V gene, CDR1 is LNHDA and CDR2 is SQIVND (reference sequence). This CDR3 spans 11 amino acids. This chain's CDR3 is CASSIAGELFF. The CDR3 DNA follows: TGTGCCAGTAGTATAGCTGGGGAGCTGTTTTTT.

This clone was recorded a few times. The rearrangement links TRBV7-9 to TRBJ2-1; TRBD2 matches at 10 bases. CDR3 size: 17 residues. The germline V gene has CDR1 SEHNR and CDR2 FQNEAQ (reference sequence). Trimming removed 4 bases from V and 0 bases from J; junction bases left unmatched: 6. CDR3 coding DNA: TGTGCCAGCAGCTCAGCTAGCGGGGGCCTCTCCTACAATGAGCAGTTCTTC. It is translated as CASSSASGGLSYNEQFF.

The chain links TRBV6-5 to TRBJ1-6, with a tentative D call TRBD1 (6 bases). V lost 6 bases, J lost 7 bases, and 10 bases lay in between. The V gene's germline CDR1 is MNHEY and CDR2 SVGAGI. This CDR3 has 13 residues. The CDR3 region is CASSQGYNSPLHF. In DNA, the CDR3 is TGTGCCAGCAGCCAGGGGTACAATTCACCCCTCCACTTT.

This CDR3 reads CASSRGTAANTEAFF. The DNA of the CDR3 is TGTGCCAGCAGTCGAGGGACAGCCGCTAACACTGAAGCTTTCTTT. V gene TRBV5-6 combines with J gene TRBJ1-1, with TRBD1 matching 7 bases. Looked up from germline, CDR1 is SGHDT and CDR2 is YYEEEE. V shed 5 bases, J shed 2 bases, and the junction held 9 bases outside the gene matches. The CDR3 runs 15 residues.

The chain combines TRBV5-1 with TRBJ2-2; TRBD1 aligns across 7 bases. The CDR3 is 16 residues long. Unmatched junction bases numbered 3, after V lost 0 bases and J lost 1 base. Germline values: CDR1 SGHRS, CDR2 YFSETQ. CDR3 sequence: CASSLGTGRNTGELFF. CDR3 DNA: TGCGCCAGCAGCTTGGGGACAGGACGGAACACCGGGGAGCTGTTTTTT.

The chain has TRBV9 and TRBJ1-5; 7 bases line up with TRBD1. CDR1 and CDR2 from the germline V gene are SGDLS and YYNGEE. The CDR3 totals 15 residues. The trim removed 2 bases at V and 4 bases at J, leaving 6 bases unmatched. The chain's CDR3 is CASSVAPQGNQPQHF. In DNA form, the CDR3 reads TGTGCCAGCAGCGTGGCCCCACAGGGGAATCAGCCCCAGCATTTT.

The chain joins TRBV6-5 to TRBJ1-5; possible D gene TRBD1, 6 bases. Trimming cost V 5 bases and J 4 bases, with 15 bases left between them. CDR3 length: 15 amino acids. Germline lookup yields CDR1 MNHEY and CDR2 SVGAGI. The CDR3: CASSPNLQGNQPQHF. The CDR3 bases are TGTGCCAGCAGTCCTAACCTTCAGGGGAATCAGCCCCAGCATTTT.

V gene TRBV24-1 combines with J gene TRBJ2-3; 10 bases agree with TRBD1. The length of the CDR3 is 15 residues. Germline CDR1 is KGHDR and CDR2 is SFDVKD. J gave up 3 bases and V 4 bases, and 3 bases lay outside the gene matches. The CDR3 region has the DNA TGTGCCACCAGTGAATCGGGACAGGGGACAGATACGCAGTATTTT. Its protein is CATSESGQGTDTQYF.

The V and J genes are TRBV9 and TRBJ1-1; maybe TRBD1 (6 bases). Germline CDR1 reads SGDLS; CDR2 reads YYNGEE. V was pared by 5 bases and J by 0 bases, with 14 bases between. There are 15 residues in the CDR3. CDR3 nucleotide sequence: TGTGCCAGCAGGTCACGGGGGGCGGTGAACACTGAAGCTTTCTTT. Protein: CASRSRGAVNTEAFF.

This clone was detected only a few times. V is TRBV18 and J is TRBJ1-2, with unresolved D. There are 12 residues in the CDR3. Trimming pared 3 bases from V and 5 bases from J, leaving 7 bases between. From germline, CDR1 is KGHSH and CDR2 LQKENI. DNA for the CDR3: TGTGCCAGCTCACCGGAGGAGTATGGCTACACCTTC. This sequence encodes CASSPEEYGYTF.

The chain recombines TRBV30 with TRBJ1-2; D not certain. V was shortened by 5 bases and J by 5 bases, with 15 bases between the two germline ends. CDR1 and CDR2 from the germline V gene are GTSNPN and SVGIG (reference sequence). CDR3 size: 13 residues. The CDR3 bases are TGTGCCTGGTTGGCCGTTGGAGGGTATGGCTACACCTTC. Encoded protein: CAWLAVGGYGYTF.

The V and J genes are TRBV9 and TRBJ1-2; 8 bases match TRBD1. The trim removed 3 bases at V and 0 bases at J, leaving 10 bases unmatched. Per germline, CDR1 SGDLS and CDR2 YYNGEE. The CDR3 spans 17 residues. CDR3 bases: TGTGCCAGCAGCGCGCCGGGACAGGAGTATACTAACTATGGCTACACCTTC. Its translation: CASSAPGQEYTNYGYTF.

This sequence joins TRBV7-2 and TRBJ2-5; 9 positions match TRBD2. V trimming: 5 bases; J trimming: 2 bases; junction bases outside the gene matches: 6. CDR3 length equals 15 residues. Per germline, CDR1 SGHTA and CDR2 FQGNSA. The CDR3, as DNA: TGTGCCAGCAGCCCGAGCGGGGGGAGACAAGAGACCCAGTACTTC. Protein: CASSPSGGRQETQYF.

CDR3 region: CASSLRDNGYTF. CDR3 sequence (DNA): TGTGCCAGCAGTTTGAGAGATAATGGCTACACCTTC. This chain joins TRBV6-1 and TRBJ1-2; no clear D. The CDR3 has 12 amino acids. CDR1 MNHNS and CDR2 SASEGT come from the germline V gene. Deletions cut 5 bases from V and 6 bases from J, with 10 bases between.

The rearrangement uses TRBV4-1 and TRBJ2-5; 12 nucleotides align to TRBD2. Trimming removed 4 bases from V and 5 bases from J; junction bases left unmatched: 11. This CDR3 has 17 amino acids. Germline V lookup: CDR1 MGHRA, CDR2 YSYEKL. This chain's CDR3 is CASSPRTSGVSGETQYF. The CDR3 DNA sequence: TGCGCCAGCAGCCCTAGGACTAGCGGGGTGTCAGGGGAGACCCAGTACTTC.

V and J are TRBV7-9 and TRBJ2-3; 8 nucleotides agree with TRBD2. Losses at the gene ends were 1 base for V and 3 bases for J; bases not matched to a gene: 6. This CDR3 contains 16 residues. From germline, CDR1 is SEHNR and CDR2 FQNEAQ (reference sequence). The CDR3 DNA is TGTGCCAGCAGCTTAGTTCCGGGGGGGCTTACAGATACGCAGTATTTT. Its protein is CASSLVPGGLTDTQYF. Based on the CDR3 plus reference TRBV7-9 and TRBJ2-3, the full variable domain is DTGVSQNPRHKITKRGQNVTFRCDPISEHNRLYWYRQTLGQGPEFLTYFQNEAQLEKSRLLSDRFSAERPKGSFSTLEIQRTEQGDSAMYLCASSLVPGGLTDTQYFGPGTRLTVL.

The chain uses TRBV5-4 and TRBJ2-2; TRBD2 agrees at 9 bases. Germline CDR1 and CDR2: SGHNT and YYREEE (reference sequence). The CDR3 runs 12 residues. Trimming removed 7 bases from V and 8 bases from J; junction bases left unmatched: 3. CDR3 region: CASVTSGGELFF. CDR3 nucleotides: TGTGCCAGCGTGACTAGCGGAGGGGAGCTGTTTTTT.

The V and J genes are TRBV18 and TRBJ2-3, with 8 bases matching TRBD2. V trimming: 6 bases; J trimming: 4 bases; junction bases outside the gene matches: 9. The germline gives CDR1 KGHSH, CDR2 LQKENI. This CDR3 has 15 residues. The CDR3 region is CASSSAGGAPDTQYF. The DNA of the CDR3 is TGTGCCAGCTCCTCCGCCGGGGGGGCGCCAGATACGCAGTATTTT.